This T cell receptor (beta chain) was recorded in a study of cytomegalovirus exposure and HLA in healthy donors (TCRdb year 2017). Broadly, across the study: An earlier analysis of several hundred of the donors reported 276 Gb of sequence data and about 120 million unique TCR beta sequences obtained from roughly 170 million T cells. The number of donors typed differed by locus, with about 629-630 for A, B, C, DRB1 and DQB1, roughly 520 for DQA1, over 600 for DPA1, and around 460 for DPB1. Among approximately 370 genotyped donors of the cohort, an average of around 250,000 unique TCR beta nucleotide sequences was sequenced per donor, of which 15% to 20% were non-productive. HLA typing included class I and class II loci at four-digit resolution. Roughly 310 gigabases of sequencing data and tens of millions of unique TCR sequences were included in an early release covering 500 to 750 HLA-typed donors. Because of strong linkage in the cohort, 4 to 6 DR-DQ haplotypes were treated as single units for association and clustering. To predict cytomegalovirus infection status, the study combined high-throughput TCR immunosequencing, statistical association of individual TCRs with disease status, and machine learning. An earlier analysis of 587 of the donors applied high-throughput TCR beta sequencing to assess whether each TCR beta V gene segment acted as functional or pseudogenic. In the later analysis, no new phenotypic data were used to find candidate immune exposures; instead, reliance was placed on TCR beta sequences and their occurrence across donors. Among the roughly 390 genotyped donors, approximately 81% belonged to the genetic ancestry cluster associated with self-reported Caucasian donors. Every repertoire in the discovery cohort had been generated on one and the same sequencing platform. A later analysis re-analyzed previously published TCR beta repertoires from 550 to 700 donors and added high-resolution HLA genotyping to study TCR occurrence patterns. The study was designed to test whether signatures of past pathogen exposure could be identified by cataloging public T cell receptors. The study used immunosequencing to profile the T cell repertoires of approximately 690 subjects and linked those repertoires to cytomegalovirus serostatus. A later genetic analysis took genome-wide SNP genotypes for 398 of the 666 donors and used that subset as a discovery cohort. Donor age, sex, ethnicity and CMV serostatus were compiled together with the repertoire data. In addition to the first cohort of 666 subjects, a separate validation cohort of approximately 120 different subjects was used.

The cohort was made up of 666 healthy bone marrow donors. At the time of sampling, every cohort member was nominally healthy, though immune exposures that went unrecorded were likely present. The donor was CMV seronegative and was included in the group of under 450 seronegative cohort members. A peripheral blood sample was collected from each donor, and TCR beta sequencing was performed on peripheral blood mononuclear cells. Genomic DNA was extracted from the blood cell samples with the Qiagen DNeasy Blood Extraction Kit. The CDR3 runs 16 residues from the cysteine to the phenylalanine. The read is trimmed to its CDR3 DNA, 48 bases read in frame from base 1. As encoded in the germline V gene, CDR1 is SGHTA while CDR2 is FQGNSA. Ends trimmed: V by 5 bases, J by 7 bases; bases unmatched to a gene: 16. Study-wide findings and limitations: A later analysis found that HLA-associated TCR beta chains were more clonally expanded and had lower generation probabilities than equally common non-associated chains. According to a later analysis, most CMV-associated TCR beta chains appeared to be HLA-restricted, and the HLA associations seemed to be driven largely by CMV exposure. The authors suggested that the approach could potentially be extended to other disease states and immunological phenotypes. A further reported finding was that TCR beta sequences accurately predicted the HLA-A and HLA-B alleles for most subjects in the first cohort. The cohort was sequenced for TCR beta chains only, and without alpha or paired-chain data the features that could be detected were limited. In an earlier analysis of about 600 of the donors, most TCR beta V segments appeared in productive rearrangements about 90% or about 30% of the time, broadly matching IMGT annotations. At a false discovery rate of 0.05, a later analysis linked 15,000 to 20,000 TCR beta sequences to specific HLA alleles. V-gene and J-gene trimming of TCR beta chains was associated with a missense DCLRE1C variant in a later genetic analysis, and the association was replicated in an independent cohort. Roughly uniform sequencing depth across donors was assumed in presence/absence analyses, although this assumption may not hold. A few of the identified cytomegalovirus-associated TCR beta chains were confirmed in vitro to be specific for cytomegalovirus antigens. While some public TCRs were present in many individuals, most TCR sequences turned up only very rarely across donors. According to a later analysis, TCR association rates differed among HLA loci, with DRB1 alleles showing the most associated TCRs and HLA-C alleles showing the fewest. For the cohort, immune exposure information was limited to CMV serostatus. In a later analysis, several top co-occurrence clusters were reported to appear linked to parvovirus B19, influenza, CMV and Epstein-Barr virus. The study gave a list of more than 150 TCR beta chains associated with cytomegalovirus. Compared with the approximately 600-donor mean, donors in an Asian-associated ancestry cluster had fewer N-insertions in productive TCRs, according to a later genetic analysis. A cluster of highly shared sequence variants was judged likely to represent a technical artifact of the sequencing pipeline. Linkage disequilibrium might explain the correlated functional status among segregating V segments, but an unknown experimental factor could not be excluded. When HLA alleles, especially DR and DQ, strongly co-occurred, attributing TCR associations to individual alleles was difficult. Approximately 16 rarely observed V segments, including chromosome 9 orphons, were excluded from the earlier analysis of approximately 500 of the donors because counts were too low. In both the original and validation cohorts, the classifier was reported to diagnose cytomegalovirus status with high specificity and sensitivity. The 87-base-pair reads could not distinguish some IMGT-functional V segments, including TRBV6-2 and TRBV6-3, so those segments were excluded. Because some donors lacked HLA typing at each locus, the association tests relied only on the typed subset.

With respect to this clone: What antigen it recognizes has not been identified. There are no base qualities to consult, and no much larger clone falls within one base.

The library came from the immunoSEQ multiplex PCR assay. The multiplex PCR relied on a mix of 60 forward primers for TCR Vbeta segments and 13 reverse primers for TCR Jbeta segments. A multiplex PCR assay on genomic DNA amplified the CDR3 region of rearranged TCR beta genes. The amplified TCR beta libraries were sequenced on the Illumina HiSeq System as 87-base-pair reads. On the study's bioinformatics: A later analysis counted around 72 million unique TCR beta chains across the 700 or so repertoires, and around 9.9 million of these chains were shared by at least two donors. Raw reads were error-corrected and collapsed into unique sequences with a nearest-neighbor algorithm that merged closely related sequences to remove PCR and sequencing errors. CDR3 sequences were aligned to IMGT reference sequences to assign V, D and J gene segments. For a sequence to be retained, a match of at least six nucleotides to both a V gene segment and a J gene segment was required. Rearrangements were called productive when the CDR3 lacked stop codons and stayed in frame with V and J; all others were non-productive. Following IMGT convention, CDR3 was defined as the stretch from the second conserved V-encoded cysteine to the conserved J-encoded phenylalanine. The earlier analysis of some 540 of the donors excluded any sequence lacking an unambiguous match to a single V gene segment. An earlier analysis of a few hundred of the donors classified V segments as functional when productive rearrangements were above 56.7% and as segregating when the standard deviation between donors was above 5%. A statistical classification framework was developed to diagnose cytomegalovirus status using the catalog of TCR beta chain sequences. A later analysis assigned V and J genes by comparing TCR nucleotide sequences with IMGT/GENE-DB human TR gene sequences. The TCRdist pipeline was used in a later analysis to assign CDR3 sequences and most-parsimonious VDJ recombination scenarios. In a later analysis, each TCR beta chain was defined by its CDR3 amino acid sequence together with its V-gene family, and reads lacking a unique V-gene family were excluded. To address suspected cross-contamination and a sequencing artifact, a later analysis removed around 590 highly shared, low-generation-probability nucleotide sequences. In a later analysis, a clonal expansion index for each public chain was calculated from normalized within-repertoire ranks of inferred template counts. Generation probabilities in a later analysis came from a VDJ recombination model fitted to out-of-frame rearrangements, and those results were checked against IGoR. A later analysis scored TCR-TCR, TCR-HLA and TCR-CMV co-occurrence with hypergeometric tests, applying a repertoire-size bias correction to TCR pairs. In a later analysis, false discovery rates were estimated by permuting HLA or CMV assignments 20 times. In a later analysis, co-occurring TCRs were grouped using DBSCAN, and TCRdist sequence similarity was added for clustering within HLA-allele-positive subsets. Repertoires with fewer than 30,000 or more than 120,000 public chains were left out of co-occurrence clustering, as were about five repertoires with anomalous nucleotide sharing. TCRdb holds this immuneACCESS table with in-frame rearrangements only. Some clones are missing; in checked studies, unresolved V genes explain under half, and the rest has no known cause. V and J calls and clone size are as listed in that table; D and trimming were resolved from the DNA. The sample includes about 70,000 clones, with about nine tenths observed a single time. The top ten hold just under 2% of the sample.

The sequenced material came from PBMCs. This chain is built from TRBV7-2 and TRBJ2-5; a stretch of 7 junction bases matches TRBD2. The sequence was collected from a woman aged 25 to 45 in good health and CMV-seronegative. The CDR3: CASSPMFGGIAWTQYF. The nucleotide sequence is TGTGCCAGCAGCCCCATGTTCGGGGGGATCGCGTGGACCCAGTACTTC.